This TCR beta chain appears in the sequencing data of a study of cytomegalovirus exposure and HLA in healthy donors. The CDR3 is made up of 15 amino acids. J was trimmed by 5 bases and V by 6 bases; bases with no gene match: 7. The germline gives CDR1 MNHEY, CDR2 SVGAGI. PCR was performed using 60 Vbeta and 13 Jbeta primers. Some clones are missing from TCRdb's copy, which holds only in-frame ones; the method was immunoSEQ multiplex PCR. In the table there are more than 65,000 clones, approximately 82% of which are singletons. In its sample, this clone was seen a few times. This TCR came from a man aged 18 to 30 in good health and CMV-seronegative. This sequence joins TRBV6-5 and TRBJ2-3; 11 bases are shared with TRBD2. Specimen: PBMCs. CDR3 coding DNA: TGTGCCAGCAGCCCACTAGCGGGAGTAGGAGATACGCAGTATTTT. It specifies CASSPLAGVGDTQYF.